These 32 T cell receptor beta chains came from one sample sequenced in a study of OX40 agonist ivuxolimab in advanced cancers. TCRdb keeps only in-frame clones here, not all; method: immunoSEQ multiplex PCR. The sample records about 64,000 clones, around 84% being singletons. The sample was CD4+ or CD8+ T cells sorted from blood, taken in a trial of the OX40 agonist ivuxolimab. All receptors come from an adult with an advanced solid tumor such as melanoma, head and neck, liver or kidney cancer.

V and J are TRBV10-2 and TRBJ2-3; D remains ambiguous. The germline CDR1 and CDR2 sequences are WSHSY and SAAADI. Trimming shortened V by 1 base and J by 3 bases, and 8 bases separated the two germline ends. This CDR3 region has 14 residues. CDR3 bases: TGCGCCAGCAGTGAGTTTGGGGATACAGATACGCAGTATTTT. Its protein is CASSEFGDTDTQYF.

J is TRBJ2-7 and V is TRBV11-1, with 7 positions matching TRBD2. Per the germline V gene, CDR1 is SGHAT and CDR2 is FQDESV (reference sequence). The CDR3 runs to 14 residues. V gave up 3 bases and J gave up 4 bases; unmatched junction bases: 6. For the CDR3, the DNA is TGTGCCAGCAGCTTTGGGCTAGCGGTATACGAGCAGTACTTC. Residues: CASSFGLAVYEQYF. Complete variable domain (other parts from reference TRBV11-1 and TRBJ2-7): EAEVAQSPRYKITEKSQAVAFWCDPISGHATLYWYRQILGQGPELLVQFQDESVVDDSQLPKDRFSAERLKGVDSTLKIQPAELGDSAMYLCASSFGLAVYEQYFGPGTRLTVT.

V and J are TRBV7-8 and TRBJ2-7, with D tentatively TRBD1 (6 bases). The length of the CDR3 is 15 residues. Trimming removed 3 bases at V and 3 bases at J, with 15 bases between. CDR1 and CDR2 from the germline V gene are SGHVS and FQNEAQ. This CDR3 is CASSFRRLTGYEQYF. CDR3 sequence (DNA): TGTGCCAGCAGCTTCCGGAGGTTGACAGGCTACGAGCAGTACTTC.

The chain combines TRBV10-2 with TRBJ1-4; D is unresolved. The length of the CDR3 is 14 residues. The germline V gene encodes CDR1 WSHSY and CDR2 SAAADI. Trimming shortened V by 6 bases and J by 8 bases, and 16 bases separated the two germline ends. The CDR3 coding sequence is TGCGCCAGCAGCCGGGAATTGAGCTCGGAAAAACTGTTTTTT. Translated, it gives CASSRELSSEKLFF.

This clone was seen a handful of times. The chain joins TRBV11-2 to TRBJ2-7; D possibly corresponds to TRBD1 (5 bases). V lost 2 bases and J lost 0, with 8 bases in between. CDR3 length: 14 residues. The germline V gene encodes CDR1 SGHAT and CDR2 FQNNGV. CDR3 region: CASSLFRGSYEQYF. The CDR3 coding sequence is TGTGCCAGCAGCTTATTTAGGGGCTCCTACGAGCAGTACTTC. Supplemented by reference TRBV11-2 and TRBJ2-7, the full variable domain reads EAGVAQSPRYKIIEKRQSVAFWCNPISGHATLYWYQQILGQGPKLLIQFQNNGVVDDSQLPKDRFSAERLKGVDSTLKIQPAKLEDSAVYLCASSLFRGSYEQYFGPGTRLTVT.

The CDR3 loop is CASSFSVRVFYEQYF. In nucleotides, the CDR3 is TGTGCCAGCAGCTTTTCCGTTCGTGTATTCTACGAGCAGTACTTC. The chain links TRBV5-6 to TRBJ2-5; D gene ambiguous. Near its end, the DNA agrees better with TRBJ2-7, so the J call may be wrong. CDR3 length: 15 residues. Germline-derived CDR1 and CDR2 are SGHDT and YYEEEE.

CDR3: CASSLSRRGGGNSPLHF. CDR3 coding DNA: TGTGCCAGCAGCTTATCAAGGAGGGGTGGAGGTAATTCACCCCTCCACTTT. This rearrangement joins TRBV7-3 to TRBJ1-6; possible D gene TRBD1, 5 bases. CDR1 is SGHTA, CDR2 FQGTGA, per germline. Trimming cost V 2 bases and J 6 bases, with 17 bases left between them. The CDR3 is 17 residues long.

The rearrangement links TRBV19 to TRBJ2-7; the match to TRBD2 covers 14 bases. Germline V gene data show CDR1 as LNHDA and CDR2 as SQIVND (reference sequence). The CDR3 spans 17 residues. V was clipped by 5 bases and J by 1 base; unmatched bases: 7. The CDR3, as DNA: TGTGCCAGTAGTCCCAGGACTAGCGGGGGGTTTTCCTACGAGCAGTACTTC. Amino acid sequence: CASSPRTSGGFSYEQYF.

The chain has TRBV5-1 and TRBJ1-3, with D possibly TRBD1 on 6 matching bases. Trimming shortened V by 0 bases and J by 2 bases, and 9 bases separated the two germline ends. The CDR3 runs to 15 residues. Germline V gene data show CDR1 as SGHRS and CDR2 as YFSETQ. CDR3 sequence reads: CASSLEGGTGNTIYF. As DNA, the CDR3 is TGCGCCAGCAGCTTGGAGGGGGGAACTGGAAACACCATATATTTT.

This clone was seen just once. This chain connects TRBV7-9 to TRBJ2-5, with D hard to call. The CDR3 has 13 amino acids. V lost 5 bases and J lost 5, with 12 bases in between. The germline gives CDR1 SEHNR, CDR2 FQNEAQ (reference sequence). The CDR3: CASSLTLGETQYF. The DNA for the CDR3 is TGTGCCAGCAGCCTGACTCTCGGGGAGACCCAGTACTTC.

V is TRBV19 and J is TRBJ2-3; D may correspond to TRBD1 or TRBD2 (5 bases each). Deletions cut 4 bases from V and 4 bases from J, with 15 bases between. In germline, CDR1 is LNHDA, CDR2 SQIVND (reference sequence). The CDR3 extends over 15 amino acids. The CDR3 DNA reads as TGTGCCAGTAGTACCTGGTCGCTGGGGGCAGATACGCAGTATTTT. Its protein is CASSTWSLGADTQYF.

The V call is TRBV7-2, the J call TRBJ2-5, with 9 nucleotides matching TRBD2. The V segment lost 5 bases and the J segment 2 bases; nucleotides outside the gene matches: 9. This CDR3 has 16 residues. Germline CDR1 SGHTA, CDR2 FQGNSA. CDR3 region: CASSLSAGGPQETQYF. For the CDR3, the DNA is TGTGCCAGCAGCCTGTCTGCGGGAGGGCCTCAAGAGACCCAGTACTTC.

The chain combines TRBV7-6 with TRBJ2-3, with D possibly being TRBD2 (5 bases). The CDR3 totals 15 residues. Deletions cut 0 bases from V and 3 bases from J, with 10 bases between. Germline V gene lookup returns CDR1 SGHVS and CDR2 FNYEAQ. The CDR3 is CASSLALAPTDTQYF. The CDR3 nucleotides are TGTGCCAGCAGCTTAGCATTAGCGCCAACAGATACGCAGTATTTT.

This clone occurred a few times. The chain employs TRBV14 and TRBJ2-7; 8 bases map to TRBD1. V lost 3 bases and J lost 6; bases outside the gene matches: 7. Germline CDR1 is SGHDN and CDR2 is FVKESK. This CDR3 contains 14 residues. The CDR3 reads CASSHLGQGSEQYF. The CDR3 nucleotides are TGTGCCAGCAGCCATTTAGGACAGGGAAGCGAGCAGTACTTC. The full variable domain, rest sourced from reference TRBV14 and TRBJ2-7, is EAGVTQFPSHSVIEKGQTVTLRCDPISGHDNLYWYRRVMGKEIKFLLHFVKESKQDESGMPNNRFLAERTGGTYSTLKVQPAELEDSGVYFCASSHLGQGSEQYFGPGTRLTVT.

The rearrangement joins TRBV2 to TRBJ2-1; D is possibly TRBD2 (6 bases). CDR1 SNHLY and CDR2 FYNNEI come from the germline V gene. The CDR3 contains 14 residues. The V end lost 8 bases, the J end lost 0 bases, and 11 bases lay between the germline ends. CDR3 sequence reads: CASCPGSSYNEQFF. The CDR3 region has the DNA TGTGCCAGCTGCCCCGGGAGCTCCTACAATGAGCAGTTCTTC.

The V and J genes are TRBV5-4 and TRBJ1-1; TRBD1 aligns across 9 bases. This CDR3 has 13 amino acids. Germline loops: CDR1 SGHNT, CDR2 YYREEE (reference sequence). J gave up 6 bases and V 5 bases, and 5 bases lay outside the gene matches. CDR3 sequence reads: CASRGTGFSEAFF. The CDR3 DNA is TGTGCCAGCAGAGGGACAGGGTTTTCTGAAGCTTTCTTT.

J is TRBJ2-7 and V is TRBV7-9; D possibly uses TRBD1 or TRBD2 (5 bases each). Germline CDR1 SEHNR, CDR2 FQNEAQ (reference sequence). V was shortened by 1 base and J by 2 bases, with 9 bases between the two germline ends. The CDR3 length is 14 residues. Here the CDR3 DNA reads TGTGCCAGCAGCTTAGTGGGGACCACCTACGAGCAGTACTTC. Amino acid sequence: CASSLVGTTYEQYF. Full variable domain (remainder filled in from reference TRBV7-9 and TRBJ2-7): DTGVSQNPRHKITKRGQNVTFRCDPISEHNRLYWYRQTLGQGPEFLTYFQNEAQLEKSRLLSDRFSAERPKGSFSTLEIQRTEQGDSAMYLCASSLVGTTYEQYFGPGTRLTVT.

In this sample, this clone turned up once. The chain has TRBV11-2 and TRBJ2-7, with a weak D call TRBD2 (5 bases). The CDR3 extends over 14 amino acids. CDR1 is SGHAT and CDR2 is FQNNGV in the germline V gene. V gave up 6 bases and J gave up 7 bases, with 19 bases separating them. CDR3 sequence reads: CASSLSGNLGEQYF. The CDR3 DNA is TGTGCCAGCAGTCTGTCGGGAAACCTGGGGGAGCAGTACTTC.

V gene TRBV20-1 combines with J gene TRBJ2-7, with D maybe TRBD1 (6 bases). The germline V and J ends were trimmed by 6 bases and 6 bases, with 12 bases remaining between them. Germline CDR1 DFQATT, CDR2 SNEGSKA (reference sequence). There are 11 residues in the CDR3. This chain's CDR3 is CSARTAGEQYF. CDR3 sequence (DNA): TGCAGTGCAAGGACAGCCGGCGAGCAGTACTTC.

The chain is built from TRBV28 and TRBJ2-5; perhaps TRBD2 as D (6 bases). The J call may be wrong; the DNA end is better matched by TRBJ2-7. Germline loops: CDR1 MDHEN, CDR2 SYDVKM. The CDR3 totals 15 residues. For the CDR3, the DNA is TGTGCCAGCAGTTTACAGGGAGGTATCGTCTACGAGCAGTACTTC. Translating gives CASSLQGGIVYEQYF.

The chain is built from TRBV9 and TRBJ2-2; the D gene is possibly TRBD1 (5 bases). The CDR3 runs to 16 residues. Between the trimmed V and J ends, which lost 4 bases and 4 bases, there was a span of 17 bases. The germline gives CDR1 SGDLS, CDR2 YYNGEE. CDR3 amino acids: CASSPRQRTSTGELFF. CDR3 sequence (DNA): TGTGCCAGCAGCCCACGACAGAGGACGAGCACCGGGGAGCTGTTTTTT.

This clone was found once. The rearrangement links TRBV6-1 to TRBJ2-2; D is unresolved. The CDR3 covers 14 residues. Germline V CDR1 and CDR2: MNHNS, SASEGT. Trimming took 2 bases from V and 4 from J, leaving 8 bases between them. Written as DNA, the CDR3 is TGTGCCAGCAGTGAATTATTCTCCACCGGGGAGCTGTTTTTT. This translates into CASSELFSTGELFF.

The V call is TRBV5-4, the J call TRBJ2-1; the match to TRBD2 covers 9 bases. Trimming removed 0 bases from V and 7 bases from J; junction bases left unmatched: 5. The CDR3 length is 15 residues. The germline V gene has CDR1 SGHNT and CDR2 YYREEE (reference sequence). CDR3 sequence (DNA): TGTGCCAGCAGCTTGGCCCTAGCGGGAAAAAATGAGCAGTTCTTC. It codes for CASSLALAGKNEQFF.

This clone has a handful of counts. The CDR3 sequence is CTSRHYPEKLFF. The CDR3 coding sequence is TGCACCAGCAGACATTACCCAGAAAAACTGTTTTTT. This sequence joins TRBV1 and TRBJ1-4; TRBD1 was called by the table and not checked on the DNA. TRBV1 is a documented pseudogene. The CDR3 runs 12 residues.

The J gene is TRBJ2-7, the V gene TRBV7-2; 12 nucleotides align to TRBD2. Per the germline V gene, CDR1 is SGHTA and CDR2 is FQGNSA. This CDR3 has 13 amino acids. After removal of 5 bases from V and 11 bases from J, the junction contained 7 bases not matched to a gene. The CDR3 DNA follows: TGTGCCAGCAGCCGACTAGCGGGAGCCCATAAGTACTTC. Translating gives CASSRLAGAHKYF.

The chain carries TRBV30 and TRBJ2-3; D might be TRBD2 (7 bases). Germline V gene data show CDR1 as GTSNPN and CDR2 as SVGIG (reference sequence). V gave up 7 bases and J gave up 3 bases, with 14 bases separating them. The length of the CDR3 is 13 residues. CDR3 bases: TGTGCCTTGGTCGAGGGGGGGACAGATACGCAGTATTTT. Amino acid sequence: CALVEGGTDTQYF. The whole variable domain, remainder taken from reference TRBV30 and TRBJ2-3, is SQTIHQWPATLVQPVGSPLSLECTVEGTSNPNLYWYRQAAGRGLQLLFYSVGIGQISSEVPQNLSASRPQDRQFILSSKKLLLSDSGFYLCALVEGGTDTQYFGPGTRLTVL.

The chain recombines TRBV6-6 with TRBJ1-6, with a weak D call TRBD1 (5 bases). The ends were cut back, 2 bases at V and 7 bases at J, with 12 bases in the middle. This CDR3 contains 15 residues. CDR1 MNHNY and CDR2 SVGAGI come from the germline V gene (reference sequence). CDR3 protein: CASSYTGRSNSPLHF. In DNA form, the CDR3 reads TGTGCCAGCAGTTACACAGGCAGGTCGAATTCACCCCTCCACTTT.

The chain combines TRBV7-9 with TRBJ1-1; D may be TRBD1 (5 bases). V was pared by 0 bases and J by 4 bases, with 12 bases between. The germline CDR1 and CDR2 sequences are SEHNR and FQNEAQ (reference sequence). This CDR3 region has 15 residues. CDR3 coding DNA: TGTGCCAGCAGCTTAGCGGCAGGGACTGGCACTGAAGCTTTCTTT. Translated: CASSLAAGTGTEAFF.

This chain joins TRBV2 and TRBJ1-5; D call uncertain. Germline V CDR1 and CDR2: SNHLY, FYNNEI. The CDR3 runs to 14 residues. V was cut by 2 bases and J by 11 bases, with 16 bases left in between. CDR3 loop: CASSERVARTAQHF. The CDR3 coding sequence is TGTGCCAGCAGTGAACGGGTCGCCCGTACGGCCCAGCATTTT.

V is TRBV9 and J is TRBJ2-3, with 8 bases lining up with TRBD1. Unmatched junction bases numbered 2, after V lost 0 bases and J lost 2 bases. Germline lookup yields CDR1 SGDLS and CDR2 YYNGEE. This CDR3 spans 15 amino acids. The CDR3 reads CASSVVDRATDTQYF. In DNA form, the CDR3 reads TGTGCCAGCAGCGTAGTGGACAGGGCCACAGATACGCAGTATTTT.

In DNA form, the CDR3 reads TGTGCCAGCTCACCACCGGGTATCTACGAGCAGTACTTC. This gives the protein CASSPPGIYEQYF. The chain recombines TRBV18 with TRBJ2-7; D unclear. The V and J ends lost 0 bases and 3 bases respectively, with 6 bases between them. Germline CDR1 KGHSH, CDR2 LQKENI. The CDR3 contains 13 residues.

This rearrangement joins TRBV27 to TRBJ1-6; D uncertain. Germline V gene lookup returns CDR1 MNHEY and CDR2 SMNVEV (reference sequence). Trimming pared 2 bases from V and 5 bases from J, leaving 13 bases between. The CDR3 is 16 amino acids. CDR3 in DNA: TGTGCCAGCAGTTTAGGAAGTCAGAGAAATAATTCACCCCTCCACTTT. This sequence encodes CASSLGSQRNNSPLHF.